This T cell receptor beta chain derives from a study of shared clonotypes between healthy human individuals. This clone was detected only once. Its antigen is not known. This table comes from immunoSEQ multiplex PCR, and its TCRdb copy is limited to in-frame clones, with some not included. The profile shows about 2.4 million clones, 93% of them singletons. The CDR3 covers 13 residues. Germline-derived CDR1 and CDR2 are LNHDA and SQIVND (reference sequence). Deletions cut 6 bases from V and 9 bases from J, with 15 bases between. Findings of the study overall: Sorted-subset samples were not fully sequenced, rarefaction indicated.

Nashville, Tennessee was home to all donors, who were Caucasian adults. A CD45RA-negative memory subset and a CD45RA+ naive subset were separated from the CD4+ cells. The receptor was isolated from a man between 18 and 35 years old in good health. Some clones in this sample may be carry-over from other donors' samples. Material for sequencing was naive CD4+ T cells from PBMCs. As for subset: CD45RA+ positively selected. The chain employs TRBV19 and TRBJ1-5, with no clear D. In DNA form, the CDR3 reads TGTGCCAGTAGAGGCCAGCCCGATAGGCCCCAGCATTTT. Its protein is CASRGQPDRPQHF.